This T cell receptor (beta chain) comes out of a study of radiation and T cells in renal cell carcinoma. Across the whole study: Nephrectomy followed 15 Gy stereotactic body radiation by 4 weeks. General study findings and limits: In blood, top tumor clones expanded by 2 weeks, shrinking by 4.

To note about this clone: Its target is not known.

The time point here: blood 2 weeks post-SBRT. Described treatment: 15 Gy SBRT to primary tumor, nephrectomy 4 weeks later. Serial blood draws occurred at baseline and 2 and 4 weeks post-SBRT. This renal cell carcinoma was of the clear cell type. The data were produced by immunoSEQ multiplex PCR, yet TCRdb's version contains in-frame clones alone and is incomplete. Of about 130,000 clones listed, around 81% are singletons. The CDR3 consists of 18 residues. The trim removed 0 bases at V and 1 base at J, leaving 4 bases unmatched. Germline V gene lookup returns CDR1 SGHRS and CDR2 YFSETQ. This specimen consisted of blood, obtained from a patient whose treatment included radiotherapy and nephrectomy. The chain employs TRBV5-1 and TRBJ2-3; 14 bases map to TRBD2. This sequence originates from a man in his fifties with renal cell carcinoma. DNA of the CDR3: TGCGCCAGCAGCTTGGGGACTAGCGGGGGGCAGGGCACAGATACGCAGTATTTT. This codes for CASSLGTSGGQGTDTQYF.